These T cell receptor beta chains were read from a single sample in a study of cytomegalovirus exposure and HLA in healthy donors. Generated by immunoSEQ multiplex PCR, the TCRdb table keeps only in-frame clones and is missing some. The sample records more than 150,000 clones, roughly 80% being singletons. Sequencing was done on a sample of PBMCs. The receptors originated from a boy under 18 in good health and CMV-seronegative. CDR3s include the opening cysteine and the closing phenylalanine or tryptophan. The D gene is left open where the match is weak.

cdr3_aa	d_call	v_call	j_call
CASSFDRGQSEAFF	TRBD1	TRBV6-5	TRBJ1-1
CASSFFSLSTEAFF	.	TRBV5-4	TRBJ1-1
CASSSRNRGRAGGYTF	TRBD1	TRBV11-3	TRBJ1-2
CASSSKRGITEAFF	.	TRBV11-2	TRBJ1-1
CASSVEPPGVVGYTF	.	TRBV9	TRBJ1-2
CASSLTGYEQYF	.	TRBV27	TRBJ2-7
CASSARGSGRTEAFF	.	TRBV9	TRBJ1-1
CASSLDTVAETQYF	.	TRBV7-2	TRBJ2-5
CASSLFGRSKSGTGELFF	.	TRBV7-9	TRBJ2-2
CASSLGAQDSYGYTF	.	TRBV7-8	TRBJ1-2
CASSLDRGDEQFF	TRBD1	TRBV7-3	TRBJ2-1
CAWYRDRGRFYGYTF	TRBD1	TRBV30	TRBJ1-2
CASSLGQGTGELFF	TRBD1	TRBV7-3	TRBJ2-2
CASSEEEGAAYGYTF	TRBD1	TRBV6-1	TRBJ1-2
CSVLGGAHIHTF	.	TRBV29-1	TRBJ1-2
CASSQTSGGVYEQYF	TRBD2	TRBV4-2	TRBJ2-7
CAWSAEPANYGYTF	.	TRBV30	TRBJ1-2
CASSYGQAGLGEKLFF	.	TRBV6-5	TRBJ1-4
CASRSEQGAYEQYF	.	TRBV6-6	TRBJ2-7
CASSDSPGQNSPLHF	.	TRBV6-4	TRBJ1-6
CSARLRGEAFF	.	TRBV20-1	TRBJ1-1
CASSLGGQISYEQYF	TRBD1	TRBV7-2	TRBJ2-7
CASSAAGDGVSGNTIYF	.	TRBV6-1	TRBJ1-3
CVSSDRPYEQYF	.	TRBV2	TRBJ2-7
CASSYEGIRTDTQYF	.	TRBV6-5	TRBJ2-3
CASSQEASGDFTDTQYF	TRBD2	TRBV4-2	TRBJ2-3
CASRDSANTGELFF	.	TRBV6-6	TRBJ2-2
CASSATGLRNTEAFF	.	TRBV9	TRBJ1-1
CASSPNSGNTIYF	.	TRBV7-7	TRBJ1-3
CASSQETRQGEYF	TRBD1	TRBV4-2	TRBJ1-3
CASSPDSANYGYTF	.	TRBV18	TRBJ1-2
CASSLTSGYVAMTDTQYF	TRBD2	TRBV5-8	TRBJ2-3
CASRTKRERSQETQYF	TRBD2	TRBV27	TRBJ2-5
CASSRTGQQDREAFF	TRBD1	TRBV18	TRBJ1-1
CAWSARTDTQYF	.	TRBV30	TRBJ2-3
CASSAPGWNTEAFF	.	TRBV9	TRBJ1-1
CASSLMVSGVIYEQYF	.	TRBV27	.
CASSLGGLFSSSTDTQYF	TRBD2	TRBV7-2	TRBJ2-3
CASSFLDRGGTDTQYF	TRBD1	TRBV5-4	TRBJ2-3
CASSPWDRDATNYGYTF	TRBD1	TRBV5-4	TRBJ1-2
CASTGVNTEAFF	.	TRBV19	TRBJ1-1